Listed below are T cell receptor beta chains from one sample, sequenced in a study of T cell responses to AZD1222 COVID-19 vaccine. Here immunoSEQ multiplex PCR was the method, and the copy in TCRdb shows in-frame clones only, minus some. The sample includes some 160,000 clones, around 90% of them seen just once. The sequencing used peripheral blood, collected on day 0 of AZD1222 vaccination. Receptors originate from an adult in good health. CDR3s include the opening cysteine and the closing phenylalanine or tryptophan. Each record gives: D gene, V gene, clone size, J gene, CDR3 DNA, CDR3 protein. The D gene is left open where the match is weak. A row's size may be missing; if present it is once, few, many or a size class.

d_call: -; v_call: TRBV30; clone_size: -; j_call: TRBJ1-3; cdr3_nt: TGTGCCTGCCACGAAAGGGGAAACACCATATATTTT; cdr3_aa: CACHERGNTIYF
d_call: TRBD2; v_call: TRBV27; clone_size: -; j_call: TRBJ2-1; cdr3_nt: TGTGCCAGCAGTTGGACTAGCGGGAGACGCAATGAGCAGTTCTTC; cdr3_aa: CASSWTSGRRNEQFF
d_call: -; v_call: TRBV13; clone_size: -; j_call: TRBJ2-2; cdr3_nt: TGTGCCAGCAGCCCGAGGGACTCAAACACCGGGAAGCTGTTTTTT; cdr3_aa: CASSPRDSNTGKLFF
d_call: -; v_call: TRBV27; clone_size: -; j_call: TRBJ2-7; cdr3_nt: TGTGCCAGCAGTCCCGACCCGAGCGGTAGCTCCTACGAGCAGTACTTC; cdr3_aa: CASSPDPSGSSYEQYF
d_call: TRBD2; v_call: TRBV7-3; clone_size: -; j_call: TRBJ2-3; cdr3_nt: TGTGCCAGCAGTCGGGGTAGCGGGAGGGCCTCAAATACGCAGTATTTT; cdr3_aa: CASSRGSGRASNTQYF
d_call: TRBD1; v_call: TRBV10-3; clone_size: -; j_call: TRBJ1-1; cdr3_nt: TGTGCCATGGGACAGGAACCGAACACTGAAGCTTTCTTT; cdr3_aa: CAMGQEPNTEAFF
d_call: -; v_call: TRBV3-1/TRBV3-2; clone_size: once; j_call: TRBJ1-2; cdr3_nt: TGTGCCAGCAGCCCCGCGGGCCTGAACTATGGCTACACCTTC; cdr3_aa: CASSPAGLNYGYTF
d_call: -; v_call: TRBV7-9; clone_size: few; j_call: TRBJ1-3; cdr3_nt: TGTGCCAGCAGCTTGCGCAGAACTGGAAACACCATATATTTT; cdr3_aa: CASSLRRTGNTIYF
d_call: TRBD1; v_call: TRBV6-6; clone_size: -; j_call: TRBJ1-5; cdr3_nt: TGTGCCACTCGACCCGGGACAGGGTATCAGCCCCAGCATTTT; cdr3_aa: CATRPGTGYQPQHF
d_call: -; v_call: TRBV2; clone_size: -; j_call: TRBJ1-2; cdr3_nt: TGTGCCAGCAGTGAAATTAAAGGAACCATCTATGGCTACACCTTC; cdr3_aa: CASSEIKGTIYGYTF
d_call: -; v_call: TRBV7-3; clone_size: once; j_call: TRBJ2-2; cdr3_nt: TGTGCCAGCAGCTGGGGGCTAACAGGAACGAACACCGGGGAGCTGTTTTTT; cdr3_aa: CASSWGLTGTNTGELFF
d_call: -; v_call: TRBV2; clone_size: -; j_call: TRBJ1-4; cdr3_nt: TGTGCCAGCAGAACCGGTCCGGGGGATGAAAAACTGTTTTTT; cdr3_aa: CASRTGPGDEKLFF
d_call: TRBD1; v_call: TRBV30; clone_size: -; j_call: TRBJ1-5; cdr3_nt: TGTGCCTGGAGTGTTTTCGGGACAGGGGTTCAGCCCCAGCATTTT; cdr3_aa: CAWSVFGTGVQPQHF
d_call: -; v_call: TRBV18; clone_size: -; j_call: TRBJ1-2; cdr3_nt: TGTGCCAGCTCACCACCGCCGGGGTCGGGCTATGGCTACACCTTC; cdr3_aa: CASSPPPGSGYGYTF
d_call: TRBD1; v_call: TRBV19; clone_size: -; j_call: TRBJ2-7; cdr3_nt: TGTGCCAGTAGTATAAGACAGGGCCCCTACGAGCAGTACTTC; cdr3_aa: CASSIRQGPYEQYF
d_call: -; v_call: TRBV7-2; clone_size: -; j_call: TRBJ1-5; cdr3_nt: TGTGCCAGCAGCTACCGGGACGGACACAATCAGCCCCAGCATTTT; cdr3_aa: CASSYRDGHNQPQHF
d_call: -; v_call: TRBV5-1; clone_size: -; j_call: TRBJ1-1; cdr3_nt: TGCGCCAGCAGAGCTACCCCGAACACTGAAGCTTTCTTT; cdr3_aa: CASRATPNTEAFF
d_call: -; v_call: TRBV27; clone_size: few; j_call: TRBJ2-2; cdr3_nt: TGTGCCAGCAGTTTATTGGTCACAGGGGGGGGCACCGGGGAGCTGTTTTTT; cdr3_aa: CASSLLVTGGGTGELFF
d_call: -; v_call: TRBV11-2; clone_size: -; j_call: TRBJ2-3; cdr3_nt: TGTGCCAGCAGCTTAGATGGGCTGGCGGGGGCAGGAACAGATACGCAGTATTTT; cdr3_aa: CASSLDGLAGAGTDTQYF
d_call: -; v_call: TRBV5-5; clone_size: -; j_call: TRBJ2-2; cdr3_nt: TGTGCCAGCAGCCCTTGGGGGAACACCGGGGAGCTGTTTTTT; cdr3_aa: CASSPWGNTGELFF
d_call: -; v_call: TRBV6-5; clone_size: -; j_call: TRBJ2-4; cdr3_nt: TGTGCCAGCAGCCGTGAGGGGGCCAAAAACATTCAGTACTTC; cdr3_aa: CASSREGAKNIQYF
d_call: -; v_call: TRBV2; clone_size: -; j_call: TRBJ1-2; cdr3_nt: TGTGCCAGCAGTTTGGACAGACGGGTTAATTATGGCTACACCTTC; cdr3_aa: CASSLDRRVNYGYTF
d_call: -; v_call: TRBV7-9; clone_size: -; j_call: TRBJ2-5; cdr3_nt: TGTGCCAGCAGCCGACTAGTGTGGGAGACCCAGTACTTC; cdr3_aa: CASSRLVWETQYF
d_call: TRBD1; v_call: TRBV7-9; clone_size: once; j_call: TRBJ2-7; cdr3_nt: TGTGCCAGCAGCCTTCGGGACAGGTGGGACGAGCAGTACTTC; cdr3_aa: CASSLRDRWDEQYF
d_call: TRBD1; v_call: TRBV3-1/TRBV3-2; clone_size: -; j_call: TRBJ1-2; cdr3_nt: TGTGCCAGCAGCCAAGCGACAGGGCCCTATGGCTACACCTTC; cdr3_aa: CASSQATGPYGYTF
d_call: -; v_call: TRBV18; clone_size: -; j_call: TRBJ2-1; cdr3_nt: TGTGCCAGCTCACCTTTGGCCGGCGGCTCCTACAATGAGCAGTTCTTC; cdr3_aa: CASSPLAGGSYNEQFF
d_call: TRBD1; v_call: TRBV15; clone_size: -; j_call: TRBJ2-2; cdr3_nt: TGTGCCACCAGCAGAGGGGGACGGGACAGGGGGCGCGTAAGGGAGCTGTTTTTT; cdr3_aa: CATSRGGRDRGRVRELFF
d_call: -; v_call: TRBV29-1; clone_size: once; j_call: TRBJ1-2; cdr3_nt: TGCAGCGTTGAACAACACTCGACGGCGGACACCTTC; cdr3_aa: CSVEQHSTADTF
d_call: -; v_call: TRBV27; clone_size: -; j_call: TRBJ1-6; cdr3_nt: TGTGCCAGCAGTTTCCGCCTGCCCCATAATTCACCCCTCCACTTT; cdr3_aa: CASSFRLPHNSPLHF
d_call: -; v_call: TRBV7-9; clone_size: -; j_call: TRBJ2-1; cdr3_nt: TGTGCCAGCAGCTCCCCAGGGTATAACAATGAGCAGTTCTTC; cdr3_aa: CASSSPGYNNEQFF
d_call: -; v_call: TRBV27; clone_size: -; j_call: TRBJ1-1; cdr3_nt: TGTGCCAGCAGTCCTACAGCTCACTCTGAAGCTTTCTTT; cdr3_aa: CASSPTAHSEAFF
d_call: TRBD1; v_call: TRBV10-1; clone_size: -; j_call: TRBJ2-3; cdr3_nt: TGCGCCAGCAGTGAGAGGTCAGGGGGTCGCGCGCAGTATTTT; cdr3_aa: CASSERSGGRAQYF